Below are 29 T cell receptor beta chains sequenced from a single sample in a study of T cell changes during pregnancy in multiple sclerosis. Data came from immunoSEQ multiplex PCR; TCRdb stores just in-frame clones and leaves some out. The sample has roughly 57,000 clones; roughly 90% are singletons. This material consisted of CD4+ T cells from peripheral blood mononuclear cells, taken after pregnancy. Source of these receptors: a female donor with multiple sclerosis, enrolled in a pregnancy study.

This clone showed up just a few times. The gene calls are TRBV2 and TRBJ1-5; D may be TRBD1 (6 bases). Trimming left V 6 bases short and J 3 bases short, with 12 bases between. This CDR3 has 14 amino acids. CDR1 and CDR2 from the germline V gene are SNHLY and FYNNEI. The CDR3 region has the DNA TGTGCCAGCAGGGAACAGGGCCCCAATCAGCCCCAGCATTTT. It encodes CASREQGPNQPQHF.

V and J are TRBV9 and TRBJ2-5; TRBD2 agrees at 13 bases. This CDR3 contains 15 residues. The V segment lost 4 bases and the J segment 4 bases; nucleotides outside the gene matches: 4. Germline loops: CDR1 SGDLS, CDR2 YYNGEE. CDR3 DNA: TGTGCCAGCAGCACCGGGACTAGCGGGGTAGAGACCCAGTACTTC. Its protein is CASSTGTSGVETQYF.

The chain combines TRBV9 with TRBJ2-7; the match to TRBD1 covers 7 bases. CDR3 length: 14 residues. Germline loops: CDR1 SGDLS, CDR2 YYNGEE. V lost 0 bases and J lost 3; bases outside the gene matches: 3. In DNA form, the CDR3 reads TGTGCCAGCAGCGTAGGGGACAGAAACTACGAGCAGTACTTC. Translation: CASSVGDRNYEQYF.

This chain joins TRBV6-1 and TRBJ1-2; 8 nucleotides agree with TRBD1. The CDR3 loop spans 14 amino acids. CDR1 and CDR2 (germline): MNHNS, SASEGT. Germline trimming cut 6 bases from V and 6 bases from J; bases unmatched to any gene: 9. In DNA, the CDR3 is TGTGCCAGCAGGGCGACAGGGGCAGGCGATGGCTACACCTTC. It is translated as CASRATGAGDGYTF.

This chain joins TRBV7-9 and TRBJ2-3, with D possibly matching TRBD2 (5 bases). This CDR3 region has 16 residues. Looked up from germline, CDR1 is SEHNR and CDR2 is FQNEAQ (reference sequence). The germline V and J ends were trimmed by 2 bases and 5 bases, with 17 bases remaining between them. The CDR3: CASSLPPGVWEDTQYF. The CDR3 DNA reads TGTGCCAGCAGCTTACCTCCCGGGGTCTGGGAAGATACGCAGTATTTT.

The chain couples TRBV7-2 to TRBJ2-3; TRBD2 aligns across 12 bases. Losses at the gene ends were 5 bases for V and 4 bases for J; bases not matched to a gene: 10. The V gene's germline CDR1 is SGHTA and CDR2 FQGNSA. The CDR3 sequence is 17 residues long. The chain's CDR3 is CASSPQPSSGGADTQYF. The CDR3 DNA follows: TGTGCCAGCAGCCCCCAACCGTCTAGCGGGGGGGCAGATACGCAGTATTTT.

The chain carries TRBV4-3 and TRBJ1-1, with D perhaps TRBD1 (5 bases). V gave up 1 base and J gave up 4 bases, with 10 bases separating them. This CDR3 comprises 14 residues. CDR1 is LGHNA, CDR2 YSLEER, per germline. The CDR3 DNA reads as TGCGCCAGCAGCCAAGTGGGCGGGGGCACTGAAGCTTTCTTT. It specifies CASSQVGGGTEAFF.

Only one count was recorded for this clone. The chain is built from TRBV7-2 and TRBJ2-7; 8 bases align to TRBD1. Germline CDR1 is SGHTA and CDR2 is FQGNSA. The CDR3 runs to 16 residues. The trim removed 5 bases at V and 0 bases at J, leaving 9 bases unmatched. CDR3 in amino acids: CASSPYRDRISYEQYF. The CDR3 nucleotides read TGTGCCAGCAGCCCCTACCGGGACAGGATCTCCTACGAGCAGTACTTC.

The chain joins TRBV5-1 to TRBJ1-6; 11 nucleotides agree with TRBD1. The germline V gene encodes CDR1 SGHRS and CDR2 YFSETQ. V shed 4 bases and J 9 bases; nucleotides not matched to a gene: 9. This CDR3 comprises 16 residues. CDR3 protein: CASSEALGQGGSPLHF. Here the CDR3 DNA reads TGCGCCAGCAGCGAAGCCCTGGGACAGGGGGGTTCACCCCTCCACTTT.

This clone was detected once. J is TRBJ1-2 and V is TRBV18; D is possibly TRBD1 (6 bases). The CDR3 has 15 residues. V was shortened by 6 bases and J by 5 bases, with 19 bases between the two germline ends. CDR1 is KGHSH and CDR2 is LQKENI in the germline V gene. CDR3 amino acids: CASSPDSTARYGYTF. As DNA, the CDR3 is TGTGCCAGCTCGCCGGACAGTACGGCGAGGTATGGCTACACCTTC.

This chain links TRBV5-5 with TRBJ1-1; D perhaps matches TRBD1 (5 bases). V was cut by 0 bases and J by 2 bases, with 8 bases left in between. There are 14 residues in the CDR3. Germline CDR1 reads SGHKS; CDR2 reads YYEKEE (reference sequence). The CDR3 bases are TGTGCCAGCAGCTTGGGACAGCCCAACACTGAAGCTTTCTTT. Translating it yields CASSLGQPNTEAFF. Full variable domain (remainder filled in from reference TRBV5-5 and TRBJ1-1): DAGVTQSPTHLIKTRGQQVTLRCSPISGHKSVSWYQQVLGQGPQFIFQYYEKEERGRGNFPDRFSARQFPNYSSELNVNALLLGDSALYLCASSLGQPNTEAFFGQGTRLTVV.

This chain uses TRBV7-6 with TRBJ2-3; 8 bases agree with TRBD1. The CDR3 extends over 16 amino acids. The germline gives CDR1 SGHVS, CDR2 FNYEAQ. V lost 1 base to trimming and J lost 3 bases; unmatched junction nucleotides: 6. CDR3 in amino acids: CASSLGTGSQTDTQYF. DNA for the CDR3: TGTGCCAGCAGCTTAGGGACAGGGAGTCAGACAGATACGCAGTATTTT. The full variable domain, rest sourced from reference TRBV7-6 and TRBJ2-3, is GAGVSQSPRYKVTKRGQDVALRCDPISGHVSLYWYRQALGQGPEFLTYFNYEAQQDKSGLPNDRFSAERPEGSISTLTIQRTEQRDSAMYRCASSLGTGSQTDTQYFGPGTRLTVL.

The J gene is TRBJ1-5, the V gene TRBV19, with D perhaps TRBD1 (5 bases). CDR3 length equals 13 residues. Germline-derived CDR1 and CDR2 are LNHDA and SQIVND (reference sequence). V was pared by 6 bases and J by 2 bases, with 8 bases between. The CDR3 DNA is TGTGCCAGTAGCCCGACAGGCAATCAGCCCCAGCATTTT. Residues: CASSPTGNQPQHF. Full variable domain (rest looked up from reference TRBV19 and TRBJ1-5): DGGITQSPKYLFRKEGQNVTLSCEQNLNHDAMYWYRQDPGQGLRLIYYSQIVNDFQKGDIAEGYSVSREKKESFPLTVTSAQKNPTAFYLCASSPTGNQPQHFGDGTRLSIL.

V gene TRBV2 combines with J gene TRBJ1-1, with TRBD1 as a possible D gene (6 bases). Germline CDR1 and CDR2: SNHLY and FYNNEI. The CDR3 loop spans 15 amino acids. Trimming left V 1 base short and J 3 bases short, with 12 bases between. The CDR3 here is CASSEDRQDDTEAFF. CDR3 sequence (DNA): TGTGCCAGCAGTGAAGACCGACAGGACGACACTGAAGCTTTCTTT.

The V call is TRBV6-5, the J call TRBJ1-1; D perhaps matches TRBD1 (5 bases). The V end was cut by 4 bases, the J end by 7 bases, with 13 bases between. Germline loops: CDR1 MNHEY, CDR2 SVGAGI. This CDR3 is 13 amino acids long. This chain's CDR3 is CASSSPGIGEAFF. CDR3 nucleotides: TGTGCCAGCAGTTCCCCAGGGATAGGTGAAGCTTTCTTT.

This chain joins TRBV7-3 and TRBJ2-1; TRBD2 matches 9 bases. V lost 1 base, J lost 8 bases, and 6 bases stayed unmatched. The CDR3 is 15 residues long. Per germline, CDR1 SGHTA and CDR2 FQGTGA. The CDR3 protein is CASSLRAGGVDEQFF. In DNA form, the CDR3 reads TGTGCCAGCAGCTTAAGAGCGGGGGGAGTTGATGAGCAGTTCTTC.

The chain joins TRBV19 to TRBJ2-3, with 13 bases fitting TRBD2. Germline CDR1 is LNHDA and CDR2 is SQIVND (reference sequence). The CDR3 consists of 15 residues. The junction had 4 bases not matched to a gene; V was cut back by 6 bases and J by 4 bases. In nucleotides, the CDR3 is TGTGCCAGTAGAAAACTAGCGGGGGGGCCAGATACGCAGTATTTT. Encoded protein: CASRKLAGGPDTQYF.

The chain recombines TRBV2 with TRBJ2-4, with 7 bases matching TRBD1. CDR3 length: 13 residues. Per the germline V gene, CDR1 is SNHLY and CDR2 is FYNNEI. V was clipped by 3 bases and J by 6 bases; unmatched bases: 2. The CDR3 DNA sequence: TGTGCCAGCAGTGAGGGACAGATAAACATTCAGTACTTC. It yields the protein CASSEGQINIQYF.

The V call is TRBV18, the J call TRBJ1-3; D is perhaps TRBD1 (6 bases). Trimming pared 3 bases from V and 2 bases from J, leaving 17 bases between. The CDR3 runs to 17 residues. CDR1 is KGHSH, CDR2 LQKENI, per germline. The chain's CDR3 is CASSPLVQGLPGNTIYF. CDR3 DNA: TGTGCCAGCTCACCTCTCGTACAGGGTCTCCCTGGAAACACCATATATTTT.

The chain uses TRBV9 and TRBJ2-1; D unresolved. Per the germline V gene, CDR1 is SGDLS and CDR2 is YYNGEE. The CDR3 has 13 amino acids. Between the trimmed V and J ends, which lost 0 bases and 8 bases, there was a span of 9 bases. The CDR3 region is CASSVGAWDEQFF. CDR3 in DNA: TGTGCCAGCAGCGTAGGGGCCTGGGATGAGCAGTTCTTC. The full variable domain, completed using reference TRBV9 and TRBJ2-1, is DSGVTQTPKHLITATGQRVTLRCSPRSGDLSVYWYQQSLDQGLQFLIQYYNGEERAKGNILERFSAQQFPDLHSELNLSSLELGDSALYFCASSVGAWDEQFFGPGTRLTVL.

The rearrangement links TRBV6-5 to TRBJ1-2; 8 bases map to TRBD1. Germline V CDR1 and CDR2: MNHEY, SVGAGI. This CDR3 has 15 residues. V was pared by 5 bases and J by 2 bases, with 7 bases of the junction left unmatched. In nucleotides, the CDR3 is TGTGCCAGCAGTGCTAACAGGGGGTTAAACTATGGCTACACCTTC. Amino acid sequence: CASSANRGLNYGYTF.

This chain links TRBV19 with TRBJ2-5; the match to TRBD2 covers 7 bases. Per germline, CDR1 LNHDA and CDR2 SQIVND (reference sequence). With 4 bases clipped from V and 3 bases from J, the junction kept 8 bases outside the gene matches. The CDR3 loop spans 15 amino acids. The CDR3 coding sequence is TGTGCCAGTAGTACCGCAAGGGAGGGGAAAGAGACCCAGTACTTC. Encoded protein: CASSTAREGKETQYF.

Here the CDR3 DNA reads TGTGCCAGCAGCTCCTACACACGGGGCGGGGGATCACCCCTCCACTTT. The encoded protein is CASSSYTRGGGSPLHF. The chain employs TRBV7-2 and TRBJ1-6; D might be TRBD1 (5 bases). The CDR3 extends over 16 amino acids. Trimming removed 4 bases from V and 10 bases from J, with 20 bases in between. Germline V CDR1 and CDR2: SGHTA, FQGNSA.

V gene TRBV27 combines with J gene TRBJ1-5; D possibly corresponds to TRBD1 (6 bases). In germline, CDR1 is MNHEY, CDR2 SMNVEV (reference sequence). V lost 3 bases, J lost 9 bases, and 12 bases lay in between. The CDR3 spans 13 residues. In DNA, the CDR3 is TGTGCCAGCAGTTTTTTTAGGGGGGGGCCCCAGCATTTT. It yields the protein CASSFFRGGPQHF.

This clone has just one count. The chain uses TRBV7-9 and TRBJ2-5; 12 bases are a match to TRBD2. The length of the CDR3 is 17 residues. Germline lookup yields CDR1 SEHNR and CDR2 FQNEAQ (reference sequence). With V trimmed by 1 base and J by 5 bases, 8 bases remained unmatched. The CDR3 is CASSLGASGGAGETQYF. CDR3 bases: TGTGCCAGCAGCTTAGGGGCTAGCGGGGGGGCAGGGGAGACCCAGTACTTC.

The DNA for the CDR3 is TGTGCCAGCAGCTCCAGACGGGGGGACAATGAGCAGTTCTTC. It is translated as CASSSRRGDNEQFF. The V call is TRBV7-3, the J call TRBJ2-1; 7 nucleotides match TRBD2. The V segment lost 4 bases and the J segment 5 bases; nucleotides outside the gene matches: 5. The CDR3 runs to 14 residues. The germline V gene has CDR1 SGHTA and CDR2 FQGTGA.

This chain joins TRBV6-5 and TRBJ1-5; D may be TRBD1 (6 bases). Trimming pared 6 bases from V and 4 bases from J, leaving 10 bases between. The CDR3 has 13 residues. Germline V gene data show CDR1 as MNHEY and CDR2 as SVGAGI. DNA of the CDR3: TGTGCCAGCAGGTCAGGGACAAATCAGCCCCAGCATTTT. Protein sequence: CASRSGTNQPQHF.

The chain has TRBV7-2 and TRBJ1-1; TRBD1 agrees at 8 bases. The CDR3 has 16 residues. Germline CDR1 SGHTA, CDR2 FQGNSA. The V gene end was trimmed by 3 bases and the J gene end by 3 bases; junction bases not matched to a gene: 9. As DNA, the CDR3 is TGTGCCAGCAGCTTGGCCGGACAGGGTGGGTACACTGAAGCTTTCTTT. Translation: CASSLAGQGGYTEAFF. The entire variable domain, with the rest obtained from reference TRBV7-2 and TRBJ1-1, is as follows: GAGVSQSPSNKVTEKGKDVELRCDPISGHTALYWYRQSLGQGLEFLIYFQGNSAPDKSGLPSDRFSAERTGGSVSTLTIQRTQQEDSAVYLCASSLAGQGGYTEAFFGQGTRLTVV.

The chain couples TRBV9 to TRBJ1-4; D may be TRBD1 (6 bases). This CDR3 is built from 14 residues. Trimming left V 0 bases short and J 6 bases short, with 9 bases between. Germline V lookup: CDR1 SGDLS, CDR2 YYNGEE. CDR3 bases: TGTGCCAGCAGCGTAGGGACAGCATATGAAAAACTGTTTTTT. The encoded protein is CASSVGTAYEKLFF.